This TCR beta chain was retrieved from a study of memory CD8 T cells in hepatitis C reinfection. Study background: Two donors cleared primary HCV but became chronic after reinfection. Late/post reinfection sampling occurred 12 to 24 weeks after detected reinfection.

Using immunoSEQ multiplex PCR, the repertoire was profiled, and TCRdb retains in-frame clones only, with some absent. Altogether tens of thousands of clones are present, roughly 89% being singletons, with the ten largest covering 0.72%. The germline gives CDR1 DFQATT, CDR2 SNEGSKA (reference sequence). Deletions cut 2 bases from V and 3 bases from J, with 5 bases between. This CDR3 comprises 11 residues. Time point indicated: late/post reinfection, 12 to 24 weeks after detection. TCR sequencing was done directly ex vivo on sorted cells, without expansion in vitro. The Montreal HEPCO cohort supplied donors who inject drugs. This clone has a single count.

Sequencing was carried out using naive CD8+ T cells sorted from blood. V and J are TRBV20-1 and TRBJ2-7; D uncertain. This sequence was found in a man younger than 30 with hepatitis C virus infection. The DNA of the CDR3 is TGCAGTGCTAGACAGAACTACGAGCAGTACTTC. Translated, it gives CSARQNYEQYF.